This T cell receptor beta chain originates from a study of T cells in Graves' hyperthyroidism and ophthalmopathy. Points from the study as a whole: Before onset, by a median of around 6.1 months, the model predicted ophthalmopathy. Blood also held most thyroid clonotypes expanded beyond 0.001. Ophthalmopathy and stable hyperthyroidism were separated by a 13 V-J model.

Patients having uncontrolled infection, another autoimmune disease, pregnancy or lactation were not included. In this sample, this clonotype turned up many times. Its specificity is unknown. The CDR3 loop spans 14 amino acids. Germline CDR1 reads SEHNR; CDR2 reads FQNEAQ (reference sequence). V was pared by 2 bases and J by 1 base, with 9 bases between. TCR beta CDR3 regions were amplified from RNA. During a first-round RT-PCR of the TCR CDR3, the HTBI primer set was used. TCRdb fed the multiplex PCR reads into MiXCR, producing one record per CDR3 protein. The sample contains hundreds of thousands of distinct CDR3 sequences, about 45% of which appear only once.

The sequencing input was peripheral blood or thyroid tissue (not recorded which). The origin of this receptor is an adult man with Graves' disease, either hyperthyroidism or ophthalmopathy (not recorded which). V usage is TRBV7-9 and J usage is TRBJ2-7; maybe TRBD1 (5 bases). The CDR3 nucleotides read TGTGCCAGCAGCTTACTGGGGCAGTCCTACGAGCAGTACTTC. This gives the protein CASSLLGQSYEQYF.